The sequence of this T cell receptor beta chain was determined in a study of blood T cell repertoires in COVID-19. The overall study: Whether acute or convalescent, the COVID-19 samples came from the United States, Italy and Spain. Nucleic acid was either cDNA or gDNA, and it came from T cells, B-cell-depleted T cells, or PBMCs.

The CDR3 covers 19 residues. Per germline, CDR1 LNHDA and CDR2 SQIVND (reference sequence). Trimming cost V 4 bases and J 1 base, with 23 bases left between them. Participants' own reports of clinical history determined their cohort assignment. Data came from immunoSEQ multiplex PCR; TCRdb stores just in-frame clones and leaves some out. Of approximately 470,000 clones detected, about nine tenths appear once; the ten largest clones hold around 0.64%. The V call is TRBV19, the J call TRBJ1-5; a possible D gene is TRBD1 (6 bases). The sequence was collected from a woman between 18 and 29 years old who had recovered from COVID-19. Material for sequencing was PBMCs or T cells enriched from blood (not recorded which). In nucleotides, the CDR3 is TGTGCCAGTAGTACCCCGGACAGTTGGTTGACAGTGAGCAATCAGCCCCAGCATTTT. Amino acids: CASSTPDSWLTVSNQPQHF.